Presented here are 14 T cell receptor beta chains from one specimen sequenced in a study of T-cell reconstitution after alpha-beta-depleted transplantation in children. Using unique molecular identifiers, the investigators prepared the TCRbeta library. TCRdb independently ran MiXCR on the PCR reads; one entry per CDR3 protein. The data show 150,000 to 200,000 distinct CDR3 sequences, with approximately 7% seen just once and approximately 3% held by the top ten. Sequencing was performed on PBMCs from the stem cell graft donor, taken from the stem cell graft. The receptors here all came from a human donor who donated a stem cell graft to a child with Wiskott-Aldrich syndrome.

In its sample, this clonotype was seen many times. The CDR3 sequence is CASSQVGRTEYNSNQPQHF. In DNA, the CDR3 is TGCGCCAGCAGCCAAGTCGGCAGGACAGAGTATAATAGCAATCAGCCCCAGCATTTT. This chain joins TRBV4-1 and TRBJ1-5, with D maybe TRBD1 (6 bases). V lost 1 base to trimming and J lost 0 bases, with 19 bases between them. Looked up from germline, CDR1 is MGHRA and CDR2 is YSYEKL. The CDR3 contains 19 residues.

The chain combines TRBV20-1 with TRBJ2-3, with TRBD2 identical over 7 bases. Germline V lookup: CDR1 DFQATT, CDR2 SNEGSKA (reference sequence). This CDR3 comprises 16 residues. J was trimmed by 4 bases and V by 6 bases; bases with no gene match: 16. Here the CDR3 DNA reads TGCAGTGCCCCTCCCCACTGGGCGGGAGAGTCAGATACGCAGTATTTT. Translating it yields CSAPPHWAGESDTQYF.

This clonotype showed up many times. This chain uses TRBV7-9 with TRBJ1-3, with D hard to call. CDR3 size: 14 residues. Per the germline V gene, CDR1 is SEHNR and CDR2 is FQNEAQ (reference sequence). V lost 0 bases, J lost 4 bases, and 7 bases lay in between. Here the CDR3 DNA reads TGTGCCAGCAGCTTAGCAGGGCAAGGAAACACCATATATTTT. Its translation is CASSLAGQGNTIYF.

J is TRBJ2-6 and V is TRBV5-1, with D perhaps TRBD1 (5 bases). Germline V gene sequence: CDR1 SGHRS, CDR2 YFSETQ. The CDR3 sequence is 20 residues long. With 1 base removed from V and 0 bases from J, the gap between germline ends came to 20 bases. CDR3 region: CASSLTPQDSPRSGANVLTF. In nucleotides, the CDR3 is TGCGCCAGCAGCTTGACTCCCCAAGACAGTCCTCGCTCTGGGGCCAACGTCCTGACTTTC.

This clonotype was seen only a few times. The CDR3 bases are TGTGCCAGCAGCTTATGGGGACAGGGACCCAGCCGTAACTACGAGCAGTACTTC. This translates into CASSLWGQGPSRNYEQYF. V gene TRBV11-1 combines with J gene TRBJ2-7, with 9 bases lining up with TRBD1. CDR1 is SGHAT and CDR2 is FQDESV in the germline V gene (reference sequence). The CDR3 length is 18 residues. With V trimmed by 2 bases and J by 3 bases, 14 bases remained unmatched.

This clonotype has a count of ten or more. V usage is TRBV6-6 and J usage is TRBJ2-3; TRBD2 matches 10 bases. Germline V gene lookup returns CDR1 MNHNY and CDR2 SVGAGI (reference sequence). The CDR3 spans 13 residues. J was trimmed by 10 bases and V by 6 bases; bases with no gene match: 7. The CDR3 here is CASSGTSAGAQYF. Here the CDR3 DNA reads TGTGCCAGCAGCGGGACTAGCGCTGGTGCGCAGTATTTT.

This clonotype was seen repeatedly, ten times or more. The rearrangement joins TRBV10-3 to TRBJ1-1, with D tentatively TRBD1 (5 bases). Germline CDR1 reads ENHRY; CDR2 reads SYGVKD. This CDR3 comprises 15 residues. V was trimmed by 0 bases and J by 4 bases, leaving 12 bases between them. The CDR3 DNA is TGTGCCATCAGTGAGTCTTCGGCAGGGAGCACTGAAGCTTTCTTT. Amino acid sequence: CAISESSAGSTEAFF.

At least ten counts were recorded for this clonotype. The V call is TRBV7-6, the J call TRBJ1-1; no definite D call. The V gene's germline CDR1 is SGHVS and CDR2 FNYEAQ. CDR3 length: 13 amino acids. The V and J ends lost 2 bases and 1 base respectively, with 5 bases between them. The CDR3 sequence is CASSLNKNTEAFF. CDR3 in DNA: TGTGCCAGCAGCTTAAACAAGAACACTGAAGCTTTCTTT.

This clonotype was recorded at least ten times. The chain links TRBV4-1 to TRBJ2-7; the D call may be TRBD1 or TRBD2 (5 bases each). Trimming cost V 5 bases and J 0 bases, with 17 bases left between them. The CDR3 covers 16 residues. Looked up from germline, CDR1 is MGHRA and CDR2 is YSYEKL. The CDR3 nucleotides are TGCGCCAGCAGCTCGATCTCGGGACCCCTCTCCTACGAGCAGTACTTC. Amino acid sequence: CASSSISGPLSYEQYF.

This clonotype was detected many times. The chain combines TRBV12-3 or TRBV12-4 with TRBJ2-3; possibly TRBD2 for D (6 bases). Trimming cost V 1 base and J 1 base, with 9 bases left between them. The CDR3 loop spans 15 amino acids. The CDR3 sequence is CASSLGASGTDTQYF. The CDR3 DNA is TGTGCCAGCAGTTTAGGCGCTAGCGGCACAGATACGCAGTATTTT.

This clonotype was seen many times. The V gene is TRBV15, the J gene TRBJ2-1; D tentatively fits TRBD1 or TRBD2 (6 bases each). This CDR3 is 17 amino acids long. Germline V gene lookup returns CDR1 LNHNV and CDR2 YYDKDF (reference sequence). The ends were cut back, 0 bases at V and 6 bases at J, with 18 bases in the middle. The CDR3: CATSRDLGGGPTNEQFF. CDR3 bases: TGTGCCACCAGCAGAGATCTCGGAGGGGGGCCGACCAATGAGCAGTTCTTC.

This clonotype was seen repeatedly, ten times or more. The chain carries TRBV27 and TRBJ2-1, with TRBD2 matching over 7 bases. J lost 1 base, V lost 7 bases, and 7 bases had no gene match. The CDR3 is 15 residues long. Germline lookup yields CDR1 MNHEY and CDR2 SMNVEV (reference sequence). CDR3 sequence (DNA): TGTGCCAGCATGACGGCGGGGGAATCCTACAATGAGCAGTTCTTC. Residues: CASMTAGESYNEQFF.

CDR3 region: CASSLGATSGYEQYF. The CDR3 bases are TGTGCCAGCAGCTTGGGGGCGACTAGCGGGTACGAGCAGTACTTC. J is TRBJ2-7 and V is TRBV5-4; 10 bases line up with TRBD2. The CDR3 length is 15 residues. Germline V gene data show CDR1 as SGHNT and CDR2 as YYREEE (reference sequence). V lost 0 bases and J lost 4; bases outside the gene matches: 4.

The genes are TRBV28 and TRBJ1-5; possible D gene TRBD1, 5 bases. The V end lost 6 bases, the J end lost 0 bases, and 15 bases lay between the germline ends. The CDR3 loop spans 16 amino acids. Germline CDR1 MDHEN, CDR2 SYDVKM. The CDR3, as DNA: TGTGCCAGCAGCCGGCCTCCGGGGGGTAGCAATCAGCCCCAGCATTTT. This translates into CASSRPPGGSNQPQHF.